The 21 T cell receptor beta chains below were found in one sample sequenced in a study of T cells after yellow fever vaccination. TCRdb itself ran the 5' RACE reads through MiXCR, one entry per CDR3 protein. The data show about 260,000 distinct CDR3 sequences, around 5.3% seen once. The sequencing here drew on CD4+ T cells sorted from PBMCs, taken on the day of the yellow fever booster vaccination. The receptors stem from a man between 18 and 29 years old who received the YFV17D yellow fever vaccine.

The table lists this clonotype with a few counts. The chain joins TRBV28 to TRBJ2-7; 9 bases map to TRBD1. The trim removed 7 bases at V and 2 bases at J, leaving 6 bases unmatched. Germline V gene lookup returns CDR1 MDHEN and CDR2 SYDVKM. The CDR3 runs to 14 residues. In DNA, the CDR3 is TGTGCCAGCACCGGGACAGGGAGGACCTACGAGCAGTACGTC. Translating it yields CASTGTGRTYEQYV.

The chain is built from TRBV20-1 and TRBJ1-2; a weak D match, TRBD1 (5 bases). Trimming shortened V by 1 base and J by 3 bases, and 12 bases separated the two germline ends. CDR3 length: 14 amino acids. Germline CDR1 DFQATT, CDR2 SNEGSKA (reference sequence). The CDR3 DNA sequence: TGCAGTGCTAGAGGAGGAGGGACCTACTATGGCTACACCTTC. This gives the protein CSARGGGTYYGYTF.

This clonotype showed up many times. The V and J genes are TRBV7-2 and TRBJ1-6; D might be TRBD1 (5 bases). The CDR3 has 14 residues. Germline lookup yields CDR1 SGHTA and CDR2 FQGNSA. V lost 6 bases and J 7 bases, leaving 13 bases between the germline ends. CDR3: CASRPDRSNSPLHF. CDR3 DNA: TGTGCCAGCAGGCCCGACAGAAGCAATTCACCCCTCCACTTT.

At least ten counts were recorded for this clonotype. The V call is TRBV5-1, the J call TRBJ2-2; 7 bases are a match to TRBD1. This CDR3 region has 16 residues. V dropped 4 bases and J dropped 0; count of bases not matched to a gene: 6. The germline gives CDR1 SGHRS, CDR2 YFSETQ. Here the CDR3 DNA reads TGCGCCAGCAGCCAAGGGGGACAGACGAACACCGGGGAGCTGTTTTTT. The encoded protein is CASSQGGQTNTGELFF.

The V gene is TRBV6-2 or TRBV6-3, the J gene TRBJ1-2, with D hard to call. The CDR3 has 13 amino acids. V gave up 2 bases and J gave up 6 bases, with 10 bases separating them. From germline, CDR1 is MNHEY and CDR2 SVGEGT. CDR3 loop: CASSYIQVNGYTF. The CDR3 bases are TGTGCCAGCAGTTACATCCAGGTCAATGGCTACACCTTC.

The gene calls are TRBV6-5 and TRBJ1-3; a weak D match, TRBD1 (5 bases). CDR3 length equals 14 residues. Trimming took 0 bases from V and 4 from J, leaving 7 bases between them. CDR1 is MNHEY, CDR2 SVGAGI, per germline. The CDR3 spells CASSYSGLGNTIYF. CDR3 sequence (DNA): TGTGCCAGCAGTTACTCGGGGCTCGGAAACACCATATATTTT.

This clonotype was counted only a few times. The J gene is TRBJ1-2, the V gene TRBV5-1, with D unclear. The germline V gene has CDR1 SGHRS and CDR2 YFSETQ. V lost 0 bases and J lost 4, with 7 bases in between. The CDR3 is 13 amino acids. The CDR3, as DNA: TGCGCCAGCAGCTTGGCCAGGACCTATGGCTACACCTTC. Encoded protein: CASSLARTYGYTF.

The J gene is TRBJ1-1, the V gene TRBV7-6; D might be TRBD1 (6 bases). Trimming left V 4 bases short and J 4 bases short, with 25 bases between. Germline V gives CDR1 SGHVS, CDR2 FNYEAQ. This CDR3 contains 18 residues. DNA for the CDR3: TGTGCCAGCAGCTGGGGGGCCCGGGGGCGAATAGATCGCACTGAAGCTTTCTTT. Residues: CASSWGARGRIDRTEAFF.

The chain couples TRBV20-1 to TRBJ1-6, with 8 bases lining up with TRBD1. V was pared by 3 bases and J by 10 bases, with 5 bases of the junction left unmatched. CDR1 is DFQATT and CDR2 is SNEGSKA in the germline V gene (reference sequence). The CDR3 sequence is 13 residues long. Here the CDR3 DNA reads TGCAGTGCTAGGACAGGGGCAACGTCACCCCTCCACTTT. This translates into CSARTGATSPLHF.

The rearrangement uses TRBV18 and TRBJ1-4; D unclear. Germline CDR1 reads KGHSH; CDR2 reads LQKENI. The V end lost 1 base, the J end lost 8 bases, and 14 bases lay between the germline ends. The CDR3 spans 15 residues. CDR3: CASSPLYRDMEKLFF. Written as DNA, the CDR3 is TGTGCCAGCTCACCACTTTACAGAGACATGGAAAAACTGTTTTTT.

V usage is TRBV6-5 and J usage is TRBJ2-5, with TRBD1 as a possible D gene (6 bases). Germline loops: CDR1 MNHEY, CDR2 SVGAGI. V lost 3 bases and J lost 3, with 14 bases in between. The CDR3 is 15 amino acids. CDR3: CASSYSWTDKETQYF. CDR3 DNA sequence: TGTGCCAGCAGTTATTCGTGGACAGATAAAGAGACCCAGTACTTC.

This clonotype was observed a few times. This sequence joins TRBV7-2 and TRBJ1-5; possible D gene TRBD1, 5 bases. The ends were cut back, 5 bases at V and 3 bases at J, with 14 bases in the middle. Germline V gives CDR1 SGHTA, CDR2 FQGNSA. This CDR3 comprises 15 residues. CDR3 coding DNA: TGTGCCAGCAGCGTCGCGGCAGGGCCCAATCAGCCCCAGCATTTT. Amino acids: CASSVAAGPNQPQHF.

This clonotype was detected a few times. CDR3 bases: TGCGCCAGCAGCTTAACTAGCGAGAGCACAGATACGCAGTATTTT. Translating gives CASSLTSESTDTQYF. This chain links TRBV5-1 with TRBJ2-3; 7 nucleotides agree with TRBD2. V lost 2 bases and J lost 0; bases outside the gene matches: 3. The CDR3 runs to 15 residues. Germline V lookup: CDR1 SGHRS, CDR2 YFSETQ.

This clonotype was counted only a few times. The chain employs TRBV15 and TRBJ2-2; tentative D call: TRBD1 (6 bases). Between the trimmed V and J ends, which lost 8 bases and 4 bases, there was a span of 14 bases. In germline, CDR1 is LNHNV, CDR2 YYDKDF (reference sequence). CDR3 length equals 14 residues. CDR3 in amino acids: CATEQGSFTGELFF. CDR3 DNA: TGTGCCACCGAGCAGGGGTCATTCACCGGGGAGCTGTTTTTT.

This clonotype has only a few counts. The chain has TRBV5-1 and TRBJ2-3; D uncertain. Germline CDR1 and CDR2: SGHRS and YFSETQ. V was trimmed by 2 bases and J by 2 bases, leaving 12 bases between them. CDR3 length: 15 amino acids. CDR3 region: CASSFRFTSTDTQYF. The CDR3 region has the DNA TGCGCCAGCAGCTTCCGGTTTACCTCCACAGATACGCAGTATTTT.

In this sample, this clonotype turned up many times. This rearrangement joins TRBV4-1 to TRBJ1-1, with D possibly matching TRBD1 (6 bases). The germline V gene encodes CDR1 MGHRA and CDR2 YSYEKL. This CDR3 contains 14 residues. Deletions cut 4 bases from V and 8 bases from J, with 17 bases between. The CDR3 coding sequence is TGCGCCAGCAGCCGCCCAGGACAGATATTAGAAGCTTTCTTT. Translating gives CASSRPGQILEAFF.

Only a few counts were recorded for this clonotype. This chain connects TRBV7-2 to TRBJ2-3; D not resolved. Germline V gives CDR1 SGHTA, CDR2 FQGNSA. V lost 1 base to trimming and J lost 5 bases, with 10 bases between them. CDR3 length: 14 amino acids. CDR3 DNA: TGTGCCAGCAGCTTAGATAACCCCCAAGATACGCAGTATTTT. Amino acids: CASSLDNPQDTQYF.

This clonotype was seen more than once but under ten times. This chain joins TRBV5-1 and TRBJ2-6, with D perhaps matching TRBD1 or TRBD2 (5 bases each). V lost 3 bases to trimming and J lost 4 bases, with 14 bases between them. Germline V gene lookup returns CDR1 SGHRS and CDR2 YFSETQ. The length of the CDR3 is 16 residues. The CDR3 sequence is CASSWFGTSGANVLTF. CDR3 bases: TGCGCCAGCAGCTGGTTCGGGACCTCCGGGGCCAACGTCCTGACTTTC.

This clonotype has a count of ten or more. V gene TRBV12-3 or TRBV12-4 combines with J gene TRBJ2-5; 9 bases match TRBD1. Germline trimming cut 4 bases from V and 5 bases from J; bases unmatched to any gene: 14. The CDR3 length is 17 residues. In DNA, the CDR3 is TGTGCCAGCAGTTGGGGAGCCCGGGGACAGGGCAGGGAGACCCAGTACTTC. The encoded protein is CASSWGARGQGRETQYF.

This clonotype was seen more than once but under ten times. Here the CDR3 reads CASSAGTGNTDTQYF. The CDR3 DNA is TGCGCCAGCAGCGCCGGGACAGGGAACACAGATACGCAGTATTTT. The chain recombines TRBV5-1 with TRBJ2-3; 9 positions match TRBD1. This CDR3 has 15 amino acids. The V gene's germline CDR1 is SGHRS and CDR2 YFSETQ. Trimming removed 4 bases from V and 2 bases from J; junction bases left unmatched: 5. Full variable domain (outside the CDR3, taken from reference TRBV5-1 and TRBJ2-3): KAGVTQTPRYLIKTRGQQVTLSCSPISGHRSVSWYQQTPGQGLQFLFEYFSETQRNKGNFPGRFSGRQFSNSRSEMNVSTLELGDSALYLCASSAGTGNTDTQYFGPGTRLTVL.

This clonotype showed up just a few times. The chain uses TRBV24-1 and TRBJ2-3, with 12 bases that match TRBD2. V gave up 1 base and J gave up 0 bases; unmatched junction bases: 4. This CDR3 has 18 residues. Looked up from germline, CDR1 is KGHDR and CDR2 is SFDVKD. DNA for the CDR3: TGTGCCACCAGTGATTTAACGGGACTAGCGGGTAGCACAGATACGCAGTATTTT. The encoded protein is CATSDLTGLAGSTDTQYF.